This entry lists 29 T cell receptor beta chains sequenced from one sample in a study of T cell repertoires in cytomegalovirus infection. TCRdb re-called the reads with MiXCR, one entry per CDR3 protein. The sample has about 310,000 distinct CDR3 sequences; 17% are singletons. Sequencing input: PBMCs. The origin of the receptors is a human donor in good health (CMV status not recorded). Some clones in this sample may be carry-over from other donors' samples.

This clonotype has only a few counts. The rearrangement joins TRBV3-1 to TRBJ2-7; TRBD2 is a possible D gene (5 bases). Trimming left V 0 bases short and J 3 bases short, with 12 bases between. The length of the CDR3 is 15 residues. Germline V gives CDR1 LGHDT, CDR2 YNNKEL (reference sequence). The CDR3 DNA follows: TGTGCCAGCAGCCAAGATACCGGGGTGCACTACGAGCAGTACTTC. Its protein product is CASSQDTGVHYEQYF.

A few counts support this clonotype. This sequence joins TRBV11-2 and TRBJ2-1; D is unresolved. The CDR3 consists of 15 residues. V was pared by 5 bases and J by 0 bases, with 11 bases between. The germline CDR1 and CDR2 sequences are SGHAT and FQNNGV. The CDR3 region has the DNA TGTGCCAGCAGCCCGGAGCCGGGCTCCTACAATGAGCAGTTCTTC. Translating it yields CASSPEPGSYNEQFF.

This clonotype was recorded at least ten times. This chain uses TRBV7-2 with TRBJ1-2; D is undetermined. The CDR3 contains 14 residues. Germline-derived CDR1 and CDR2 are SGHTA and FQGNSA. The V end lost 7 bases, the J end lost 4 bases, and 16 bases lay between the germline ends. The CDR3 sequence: CASTQSEGFYGYTF. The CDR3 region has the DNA TGTGCCAGCACCCAATCGGAGGGATTCTATGGCTACACCTTC.

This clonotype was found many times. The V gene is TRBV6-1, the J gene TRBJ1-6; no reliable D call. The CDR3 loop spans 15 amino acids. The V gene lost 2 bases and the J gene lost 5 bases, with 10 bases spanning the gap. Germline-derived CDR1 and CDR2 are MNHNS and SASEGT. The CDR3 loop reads CASSERITDNSPLHF. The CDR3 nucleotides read TGTGCCAGCAGTGAAAGGATAACCGATAATTCACCCCTCCACTTT.

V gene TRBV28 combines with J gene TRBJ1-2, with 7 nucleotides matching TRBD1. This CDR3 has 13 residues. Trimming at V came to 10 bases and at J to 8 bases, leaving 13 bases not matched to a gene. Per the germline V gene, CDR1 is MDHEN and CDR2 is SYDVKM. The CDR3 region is CATTAGQGGGYTF. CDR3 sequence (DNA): TGTGCCACCACCGCCGGCCAGGGGGGGGGCTACACCTTC.

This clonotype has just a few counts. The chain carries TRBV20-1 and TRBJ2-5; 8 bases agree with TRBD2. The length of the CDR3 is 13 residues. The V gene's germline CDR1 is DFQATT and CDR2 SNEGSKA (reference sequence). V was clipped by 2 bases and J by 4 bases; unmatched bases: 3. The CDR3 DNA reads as TGCAGTGCTAGACCCGGGGGGGGAGAGACCCAGTACTTC. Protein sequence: CSARPGGGETQYF.

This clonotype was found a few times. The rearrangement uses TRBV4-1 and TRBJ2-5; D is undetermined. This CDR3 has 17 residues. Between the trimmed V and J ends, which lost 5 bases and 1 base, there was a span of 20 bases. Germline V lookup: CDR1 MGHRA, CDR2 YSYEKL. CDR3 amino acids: CASSVNSDGRLQETQYF. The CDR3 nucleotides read TGCGCCAGCAGCGTCAACTCCGACGGCCGCCTCCAAGAGACCCAGTACTTC.

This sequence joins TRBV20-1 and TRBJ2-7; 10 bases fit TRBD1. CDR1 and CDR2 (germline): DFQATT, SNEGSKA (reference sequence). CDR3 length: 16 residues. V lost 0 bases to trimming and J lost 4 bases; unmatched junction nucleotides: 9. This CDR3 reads CSARDVGQGLTYEQYF. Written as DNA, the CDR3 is TGCAGTGCTAGAGATGTGGGACAGGGGCTGACTTACGAGCAGTACTTC.

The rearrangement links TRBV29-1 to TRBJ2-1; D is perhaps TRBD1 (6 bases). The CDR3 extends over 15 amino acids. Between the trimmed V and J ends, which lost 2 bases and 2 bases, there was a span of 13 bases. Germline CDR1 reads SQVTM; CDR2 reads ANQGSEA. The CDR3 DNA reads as TGCAGCGTTGAACCCCCGGACAGTCCCTACAATGAGCAGTTCTTC. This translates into CSVEPPDSPYNEQFF.

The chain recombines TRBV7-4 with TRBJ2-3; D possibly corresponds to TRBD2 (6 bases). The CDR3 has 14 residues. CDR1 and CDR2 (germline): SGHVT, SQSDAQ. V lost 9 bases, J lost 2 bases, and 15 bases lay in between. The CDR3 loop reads CASYSGLHTDTQYF. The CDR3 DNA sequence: TGTGCCAGTTACTCGGGACTCCACACAGATACGCAGTATTTT.

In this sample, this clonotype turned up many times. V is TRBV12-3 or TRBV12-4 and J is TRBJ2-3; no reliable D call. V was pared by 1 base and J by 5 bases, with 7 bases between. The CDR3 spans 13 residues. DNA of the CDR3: TGTGCCAGCAGTTTAGGGTATGGAGATACGCAGTATTTT. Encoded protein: CASSLGYGDTQYF.

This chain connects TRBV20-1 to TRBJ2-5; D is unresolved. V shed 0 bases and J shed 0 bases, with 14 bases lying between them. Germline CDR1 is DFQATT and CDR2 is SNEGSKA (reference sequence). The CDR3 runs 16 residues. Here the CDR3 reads CSARDVRTPNQETQYF. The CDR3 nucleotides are TGCAGTGCTAGAGATGTCCGTACACCTAACCAAGAGACCCAGTACTTC.

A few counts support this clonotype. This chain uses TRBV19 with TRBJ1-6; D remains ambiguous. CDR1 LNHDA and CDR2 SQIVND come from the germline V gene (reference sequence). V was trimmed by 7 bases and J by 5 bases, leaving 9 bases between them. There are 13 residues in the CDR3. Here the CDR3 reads CASTDLNNSPLHF. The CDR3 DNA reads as TGTGCCAGTACGGACCTAAATAATTCACCCCTCCACTTT. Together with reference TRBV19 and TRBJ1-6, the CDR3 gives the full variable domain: DGGITQSPKYLFRKEGQNVTLSCEQNLNHDAMYWYRQDPGQGLRLIYYSQIVNDFQKGDIAEGYSVSREKKESFPLTVTSAQKNPTAFYLCASTDLNNSPLHFGNGTRLTVT.

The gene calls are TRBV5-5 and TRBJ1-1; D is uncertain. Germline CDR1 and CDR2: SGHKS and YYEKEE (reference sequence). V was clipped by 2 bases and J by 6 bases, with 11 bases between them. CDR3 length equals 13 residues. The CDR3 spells CASSFGIGSEAFF. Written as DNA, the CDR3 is TGTGCCAGCAGCTTTGGTATAGGGTCTGAAGCTTTCTTT.

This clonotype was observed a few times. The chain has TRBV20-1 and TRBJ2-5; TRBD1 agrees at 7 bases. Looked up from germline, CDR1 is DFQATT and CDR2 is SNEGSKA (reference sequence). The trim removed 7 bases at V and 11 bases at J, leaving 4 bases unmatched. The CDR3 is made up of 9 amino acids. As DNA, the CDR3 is TGCAGTGTCGGACAGGATCAGTACTTC. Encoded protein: CSVGQDQYF.

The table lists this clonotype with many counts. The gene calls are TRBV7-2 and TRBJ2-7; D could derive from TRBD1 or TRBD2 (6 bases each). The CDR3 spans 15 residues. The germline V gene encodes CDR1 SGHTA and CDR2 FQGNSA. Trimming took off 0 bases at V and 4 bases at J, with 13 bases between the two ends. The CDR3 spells CASSLAVGGQYEQYF. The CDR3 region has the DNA TGTGCCAGCAGCTTAGCAGTTGGGGGGCAGTACGAGCAGTACTTC.

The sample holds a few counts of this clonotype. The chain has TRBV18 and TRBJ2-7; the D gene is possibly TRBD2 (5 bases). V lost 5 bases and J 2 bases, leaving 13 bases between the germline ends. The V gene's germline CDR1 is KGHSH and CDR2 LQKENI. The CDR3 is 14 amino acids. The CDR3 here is CASSTTEEAYEQYF. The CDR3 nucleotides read TGTGCCAGCTCAACCACCGAGGAGGCCTACGAGCAGTACTTC.

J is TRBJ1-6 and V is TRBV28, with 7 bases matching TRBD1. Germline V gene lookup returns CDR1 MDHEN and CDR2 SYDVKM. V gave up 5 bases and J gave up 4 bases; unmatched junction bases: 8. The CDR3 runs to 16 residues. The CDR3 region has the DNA TGTGCCAGCAGTACCCGGGGACAGCGATATAATTCACCCCTCCACTTT. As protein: CASSTRGQRYNSPLHF.

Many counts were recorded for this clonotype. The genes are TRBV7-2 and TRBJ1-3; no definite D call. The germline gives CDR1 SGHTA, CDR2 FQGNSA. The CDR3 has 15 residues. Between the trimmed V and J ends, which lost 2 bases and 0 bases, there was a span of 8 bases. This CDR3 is CASSLRWSSGNTIYF. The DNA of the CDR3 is TGTGCCAGCAGCTTAAGGTGGAGCTCTGGAAACACCATATATTTT.

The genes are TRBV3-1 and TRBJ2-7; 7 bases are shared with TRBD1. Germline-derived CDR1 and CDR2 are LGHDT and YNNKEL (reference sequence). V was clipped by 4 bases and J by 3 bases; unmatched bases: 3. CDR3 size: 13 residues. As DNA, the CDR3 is TGTGCCAGCAGCCTAGGGACAGTCTACGAGCAGTACTTC. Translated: CASSLGTVYEQYF.

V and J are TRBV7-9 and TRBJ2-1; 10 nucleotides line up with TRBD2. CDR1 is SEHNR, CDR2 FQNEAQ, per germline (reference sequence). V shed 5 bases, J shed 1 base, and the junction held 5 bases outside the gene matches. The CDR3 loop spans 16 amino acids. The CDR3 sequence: CASSPTSGVSYNEQFF. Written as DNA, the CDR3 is TGTGCCAGCAGCCCTACTAGCGGGGTTTCCTACAATGAGCAGTTCTTC.

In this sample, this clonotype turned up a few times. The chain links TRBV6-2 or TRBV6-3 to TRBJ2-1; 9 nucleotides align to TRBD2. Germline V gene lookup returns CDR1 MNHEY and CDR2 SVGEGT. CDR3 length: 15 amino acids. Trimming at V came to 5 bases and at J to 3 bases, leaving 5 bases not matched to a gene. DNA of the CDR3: TGTGCCAGCAGTCTCGTGACTAGCGGCTACAATGAGCAGTTCTTC. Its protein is CASSLVTSGYNEQFF.

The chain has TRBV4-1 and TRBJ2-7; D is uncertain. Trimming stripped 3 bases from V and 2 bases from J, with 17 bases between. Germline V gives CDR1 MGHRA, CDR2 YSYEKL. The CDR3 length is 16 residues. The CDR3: CASSHPGRSAPYEQYF. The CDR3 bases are TGCGCCAGCAGCCACCCGGGCAGGAGCGCGCCCTACGAGCAGTACTTC.

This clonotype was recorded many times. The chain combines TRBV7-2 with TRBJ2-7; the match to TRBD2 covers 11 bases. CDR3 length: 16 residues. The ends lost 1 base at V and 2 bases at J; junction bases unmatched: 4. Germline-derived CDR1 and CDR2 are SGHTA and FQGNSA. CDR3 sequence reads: CASSLGGTSGTYEQYF. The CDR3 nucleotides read TGTGCCAGCAGCTTAGGAGGGACTAGCGGAACCTACGAGCAGTACTTC. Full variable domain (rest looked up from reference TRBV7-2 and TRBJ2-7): GAGVSQSPSNKVTEKGKDVELRCDPISGHTALYWYRQSLGQGLEFLIYFQGNSAPDKSGLPSDRFSAERTGGSVSTLTIQRTQQEDSAVYLCASSLGGTSGTYEQYFGPGTRLTVT.

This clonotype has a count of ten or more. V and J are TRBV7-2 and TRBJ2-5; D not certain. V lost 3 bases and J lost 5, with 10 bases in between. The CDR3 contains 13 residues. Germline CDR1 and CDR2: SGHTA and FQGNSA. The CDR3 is CASSFVATETQYF. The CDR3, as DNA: TGTGCCAGCAGCTTCGTCGCCACGGAGACCCAGTACTTC.

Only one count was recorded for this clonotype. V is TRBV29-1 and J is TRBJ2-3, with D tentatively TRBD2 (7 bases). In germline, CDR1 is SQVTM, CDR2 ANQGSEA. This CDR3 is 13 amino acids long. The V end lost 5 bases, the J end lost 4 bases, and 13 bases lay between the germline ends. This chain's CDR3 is CSVCGGGPDTQYF. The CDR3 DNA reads TGCAGCGTTTGTGGGGGGGGCCCAGATACGCAGTATTTT.

The CDR3, as DNA: TGTGCCAGCAGCTTGGGGGGGACAGGGCTGGAGACCCAGTACTTC. Protein: CASSLGGTGLETQYF. The chain carries TRBV5-4 and TRBJ2-5, with 9 positions matching TRBD1. Germline V gives CDR1 SGHNT, CDR2 YYREEE (reference sequence). The CDR3 consists of 15 residues. The V and J ends lost 0 bases and 5 bases, in that order; junction bases with no gene match: 5.

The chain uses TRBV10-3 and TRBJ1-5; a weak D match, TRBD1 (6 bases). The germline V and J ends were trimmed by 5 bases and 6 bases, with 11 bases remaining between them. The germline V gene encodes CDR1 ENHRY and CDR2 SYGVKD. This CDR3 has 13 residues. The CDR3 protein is CAISTGITQPQHF. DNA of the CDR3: TGTGCCATCAGTACAGGGATTACTCAGCCCCAGCATTTT.

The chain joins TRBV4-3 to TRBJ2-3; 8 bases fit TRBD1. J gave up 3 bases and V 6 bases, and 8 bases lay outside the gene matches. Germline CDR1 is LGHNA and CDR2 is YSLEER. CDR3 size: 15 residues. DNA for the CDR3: TGCGCCAGCAGAGACGGACAGGGTCAAACAGATACGCAGTATTTT. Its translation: CASRDGQGQTDTQYF.